This TCR beta chain was documented in a study of CD8+ T cells in alopecia areata. About this clone: Its antigen remains unknown.

General observations from the study: Scalp clonality decreased significantly with tofacitinib, and so did expanded CD8+ clones among the top 100. Sequencing of scalp samples also captures resident alphabeta T cells of normal skin.

The germline CDR1 and CDR2 sequences are SGHVS and FQNEAQ. V was pared by 2 bases and J by 1 base, with 8 bases between. CDR3 size: 14 residues. Treatment noted: oral pan-JAK inhibitor, 5-10 mg twice daily. In each case, RNA was isolated and then reverse transcribed into cDNA as the sequencing template. Produced via immunoSEQ multiplex PCR; TCRdb's table is partial and in-frame only. The sample carries 180,000 or so clones, around 51% recorded once. The source material was CD8+ T cells sorted from blood, sampled at week 52, from a patient treated with tofacitinib. The chain combines TRBV7-8 with TRBJ2-5, with D possibly TRBD1 on 5 matching bases. The TCR originated in a human donor with alopecia areata. Here the CDR3 reads CASSLWGFQETQYF. The CDR3 DNA is TGTGCCAGCAGCTTATGGGGCTTCCAAGAGACCCAGTACTTC.